The rows below give T cell receptor beta chains drawn from one sample of a study of T cells in Graves' hyperthyroidism and ophthalmopathy. TCRdb re-called the multiplex PCR reads through MiXCR, storing one row per CDR3 protein. The table has around 200,000 distinct CDR3 sequences, approximately 20% seen once. Sequenced input: blood. Receptor source: a man aged 40-49 years with Graves' hyperthyroidism. CDR3s include the opening cysteine and the closing phenylalanine or tryptophan. The D gene is left open where the match is weak. Not every row has a clone size; where given, it reads once, few, many or a size class.

d_call	v_call	j_call	clone_size	cdr3_nt	cdr3_aa
TRBD2	TRBV30	TRBJ2-5	few	TGTGCCTGGAGCCCTAGCGGCCAAGAGACCCAGTACTTC	CAWSPSGQETQYF
.	TRBV2	TRBJ1-6	many	TGTGCCAGCAGTGCCCAGAGTCTTTATAATTCACCCCTCCACTTT	CASSAQSLYNSPLHF
.	TRBV2	TRBJ2-3	.	TGTGCCAGCAGCGGGCGGGGGCGCGACACAGATACGCAGTATTTT	CASSGRGRDTDTQYF
.	TRBV5-1	TRBJ1-2	.	TGCGCCAGCAGCTTAATCCCAGGCCCGGACTATGGCTACACCTTC	CASSLIPGPDYGYTF
.	TRBV9	TRBJ1-4	few	TGTGCCAGCAGCGCCGTGCCATCGGAACTGTTTTTT	CASSAVPSELFF
TRBD1	TRBV6-5	TRBJ1-1	.	TGTGCCAGCAGGACACAGGGGACCACTGAAGCTTTCTTT	CASRTQGTTEAFF
.	TRBV4-3	TRBJ1-1	many	TGCGCCAGCAGCCCTATACCGGGGGGCACTGAAGCTTTCTTT	CASSPIPGGTEAFF
.	TRBV4-1	TRBJ2-7	few	TGCGCCAGCAGCCAAGCTAGAGTGGGGACAACTTACGAGCAGTACTTC	CASSQARVGTTYEQYF
TRBD2	TRBV20-1	TRBJ2-3	.	TGCAGTCAGACGGGGGGGCAGGGAGATACGCAGTATTTT	CSQTGGQGDTQYF
.	TRBV30	TRBJ1-6	many	TGTGCCTGCCCGGGACCGTATAATTCACCCCTCCACTTT	CACPGPYNSPLHF
.	TRBV20-1	TRBJ1-1	many	TGCAGTGTCGACAGAGGCCGGACTGAAGCTTTCTTT	CSVDRGRTEAFF
TRBD2	TRBV28	TRBJ2-2	many	TGTGCCAGCAGAGTAGCGGGGGCGAACACCGGGGAGCTGTTTTTT	CASRVAGANTGELFF
.	TRBV27	TRBJ1-6	.	TGTGCCAGCAGTTCGGCAGGCGCGAGGTCACCCCTCCACTTT	CASSSAGARSPLHF
.	TRBV20-1	TRBJ2-5	many	TGCAGTGCTCGACTCCCCGGGACCCAAGAGACCCAGTACTTC	CSARLPGTQETQYF
TRBD1	TRBV19	TRBJ1-1	.	TGTGCCAGTAGGGGGCCAGGGGGCCGGGACACTGAAGCTTTCTTT	CASRGPGGRDTEAFF
TRBD1	TRBV6-2/TRBV6-3	TRBJ1-4	few	TGTGCCAGCAGTTACTCGAGCCGAGCAGGGGGAGGTGAAAAACTGTTTTTT	CASSYSSRAGGGEKLFF
.	TRBV24-1	TRBJ1-6	many	TGTGCCACCAGACAGGGTCCAGGTTCACCCCTCCACTTT	CATRQGPGSPLHF
.	TRBV20-1	TRBJ1-1	many	TGCAGTGCTAGAGCCGGGGTGAACACTGAAGCTTTCTTT	CSARAGVNTEAFF
.	TRBV28	TRBJ1-1	many	TGTGCCAGCAGCCCCTCCGGTGGCGGTCGCACTGAAGCTTTCTTT	CASSPSGGGRTEAFF
.	TRBV7-3	TRBJ2-5	many	TGTGCCAGCAGCCGAAACAGGGAGGAGACCCAGTACTTC	CASSRNREETQYF
.	TRBV2	TRBJ2-3	many	TGTGCCAGCAAGCCAGCGGGTACCTCCACAGATACGCAGTATTTT	CASKPAGTSTDTQYF
TRBD2	TRBV6-1	TRBJ2-5	many	TGTGCCAGTAGCGGGGGGATGGACCAAGAGACCCAGTACTTC	CASSGGMDQETQYF
.	TRBV3-1	TRBJ2-5	many	TGTGCCAGCAGCCACGCAGGAGGGGATGCGGAGACCCAGTACTTC	CASSHAGGDAETQYF
TRBD1	TRBV6-2/TRBV6-3	TRBJ2-4	many	TGTGCCAGCAGATTTCGACAGGGATGGGCCAAAAACATTCAGTACTTC	CASRFRQGWAKNIQYF
.	TRBV7-3	TRBJ2-1	.	TGTGCCAGCAGCGAGGGGGGAAATGAGCAGTTCTTC	CASSEGGNEQFF
.	TRBV5-1	TRBJ2-2	many	TGCGCCAGCAGCTTGGGACAGCCGAACACCGGGGAGCTGTTTTTT	CASSLGQPNTGELFF
TRBD2	TRBV7-9	TRBJ2-1	.	TGTGCCAGCAGCACAACGGGACTAGCGGGAGTGATTGAGCAGTTCTTC	CASSTTGLAGVIEQFF
TRBD1	TRBV12-3/TRBV12-4	TRBJ1-1	many	TGTGCCAGCAGCCTTGGACAGGGGGGTGGAGCTTTCTTT	CASSLGQGGGAFF
.	TRBV12-5	TRBJ1-1	many	TGTGCTAGTGGCCGAGGGGGGGGGAACACTGAAGCTTTCTTT	CASGRGGGNTEAFF
.	TRBV5-1	TRBJ2-7	.	TGCGCCAGCAGCATAGGGACCGGCCTCTCCTACGAGCAGTACTTC	CASSIGTGLSYEQYF
TRBD2	TRBV9	TRBJ2-7	.	TGTGCCAGCAGCGTACAAGCGGGGGGCTACGAGCAGTACTTC	CASSVQAGGYEQYF
.	TRBV5-1	TRBJ1-2	.	TGCGCCAGCAGCTTCTTACCGGGACAAGGCTACACCTTC	CASSFLPGQGYTF
TRBD1	TRBV20-1	TRBJ2-5	.	TGCAGTGGTCCGGGACAGGGCAATAAAGAGACCCAGTACTTC	CSGPGQGNKETQYF
TRBD1	TRBV5-1	TRBJ1-1	many	TGCGCCAGCAGCTCTCAGGGGGCCGTTTTTGAAGCTTTCTTT	CASSSQGAVFEAFF
TRBD1	TRBV6-1	TRBJ2-3	few	TGTGCCAGCAGTTTAGGGGGCCCTAGCACAGATACGCAGTATTTT	CASSLGGPSTDTQYF
TRBD1	TRBV11-2	TRBJ2-7	.	TGTGCCAGCAGCGTGACAGGGCTTTCTAGTGAGCAGTACTTC	CASSVTGLSSEQYF
.	TRBV5-1	TRBJ1-1	many	TGCGCCAGCAGCTTGGAACAGAGTACAGGTGAAGCTTTCTTT	CASSLEQSTGEAFF
.	TRBV5-1	TRBJ1-4	few	TGCGCCAGCAGCTTAGTAGACAGTCGTGAAAAACTGTTTTTT	CASSLVDSREKLFF
TRBD1	TRBV20-1	TRBJ2-5	.	TGCAGTGCTTCGCGAGGGACAGGCTTCCAAGAGACCCAGTACTTC	CSASRGTGFQETQYF
TRBD1	TRBV28	TRBJ1-2	.	TGTGCCAGCAGTTTCCGGACAGGGACGGGGGGCTACACCTTC	CASSFRTGTGGYTF
.	TRBV11-2	TRBJ2-3	many	TGTGCCAGCAGCCAGAGTAGCACAGATACGCAGTATTTT	CASSQSSTDTQYF
.	TRBV20-1	TRBJ1-1	many	TGCAGTGCGCCCCGAGGTCAAGTGAACACTGAAGCTTTCTTT	CSAPRGQVNTEAFF
TRBD1	TRBV5-1	TRBJ2-3	.	TGCGCCAGCAGCCTATTACAGGGGGCGGGCACAGATACGCAGTATTTT	CASSLLQGAGTDTQYF
.	TRBV13	TRBJ2-6	many	TGTGCCAGCAGCGATCGATCTGGGGCCAACGTCCTGACTTTC	CASSDRSGANVLTF
.	TRBV4-3	TRBJ1-3	many	TGCGCCAGCAGCCAAGACTTCAGGGGTGGAAACACCATATATTTT	CASSQDFRGGNTIYF
TRBD2	TRBV28	TRBJ2-3	many	TGTGCCAGCATGGCCCCTAGCGGGGGAGGCACAGATACGCAGTATTTT	CASMAPSGGGTDTQYF
TRBD1	TRBV3-1	TRBJ2-7	many	TGTGCCAGCAGCCCTCGACAGGGGATTGGGTACGAGCAGTACTTC	CASSPRQGIGYEQYF
TRBD1	TRBV30	TRBJ2-7	many	TGTGCCTGGAGTACAGGGACAGGGGACTACGAGCAGTACTTC	CAWSTGTGDYEQYF
TRBD1	TRBV2	TRBJ1-1	many	TGTGCCAGCAGAAAGACGACAGGGGATCACACTGAAGCTTTCTTT	CASRKTTGDHTEAFF
TRBD2	TRBV9	TRBJ2-2	few	TGTGCCAGCAGCCCTCGTCTAGCGGGGAACACCGGGGAGCTGTTTTTT	CASSPRLAGNTGELFF
.	TRBV6-1	TRBJ2-3	few	TGTGCCAGCAGTCCCCCCCAGCGAGGGGCAGATACGCAGTATTTT	CASSPPQRGADTQYF
.	TRBV5-1	TRBJ2-7	.	TGCGCCAGCGGCTCTACAGGGCAAGGAACCTACGAGCAGTACTTC	CASGSTGQGTYEQYF
.	TRBV28	TRBJ1-5	many	TGTGCCAGCAGTTTCCATCAGCCCCAGCATTTT	CASSFHQPQHF